This T cell receptor beta chain was captured by sequencing in a study of vaccination effects on CD4 cells after COVID-19. Broader study findings: Healthy vaccinees had only 1 of 255 vaccine-induced clones cross-react with common cold coronaviruses. The study, lacking early post-infection timepoints, had few convalescent patients.

Antigen-specific CD4+ T cells were first expanded with viral peptide pools by the ViraFEST assay and only then sequenced. Between days 9 and 10 of culture, CD4+ T cells were separated out. A remark on this clone: Its antigen is unknown.

Sequencing used immunoSEQ multiplex PCR; TCRdb keeps in-frame clones, though not all of them. The repertoire has under 80,000 clones, 60% to 80% of them found once; the top ten carry 1.5% to 2%. CDR1 is MNHEY and CDR2 is SVGAGI in the germline V gene. Trimming cost V 7 bases and J 5 bases, with 14 bases left between them. CDR3 length: 13 amino acids. The source of this sequence is a human donor who received a COVID-19 vaccine. The specimen comprised CD4+ T cells from PBMCs cultured with HCoV-229E spike peptides, sampled before COVID-19 vaccination. The J gene is TRBJ2-5, the V gene TRBV6-5; no clear D. This CDR3 is CASIRQLLETQYF. Written as DNA, the CDR3 is TGTGCCAGCATAAGGCAGCTTCTGGAGACCCAGTACTTC.